Here is one T cell receptor beta chain with its context. No antigen is known for it. Base qualities are not recorded, but no much larger clone differs from it by a single base. The CDR3 starts with the cysteine, ends with the phenylalanine, and has 11 residues. The entry retains the CDR3 DNA only, 33 bases that are in frame from base 1. V is shortened by 3 bases, J by 10 bases, and the region joining them spans 7 bases. As encoded in the germline V gene, CDR1 is SNHLY while CDR2 is FYNNEI. These data belong to a study of early T cells in non-severe SARS-CoV-2 infection (dated by TCRdb to 2020 to 2022). About the study as a whole: Bulk RNA from unsorted whole blood was used for TCR sequencing, so alpha and beta chains could not be paired. Paper-wide results and their limitations: VDJdb matching was skewed toward anti-spike CD8 responses, so virus-specific expansions were likely underestimated and private and CD4 specificities were missed.

A case-control design nested within a healthcare worker cohort in London, UK, was used, with weekly nasopharyngeal swab PCR tests and blood sampling performed. Healthcare workers were recruited between 23 and 31 March 2020, during the week of the UK lockdown, and were followed weekly for up to roughly 16 weeks. Libraries were constructed by 5' RACE. Data came from a NextSeq 500. In the TCR library protocol, unique molecular identifiers were attached to individual cDNA molecules to correct for PCR bias and sequencing error. Sequencing covered both TCR alpha and beta chains, and within each sample the abundances of alpha and beta sequences were tightly co-correlated. In the authors' own workflow: V gene, J gene and CDR3 annotation of TCR sequences was performed with Decombinator V4. TCRs were defined as expanded if a significant change between any two time points was detected under a Poisson model with p below 0.0001. TCR abundances were normalised to the total number of TCRs sequenced in each sample and reported as counts per million. MAIT TCRs were defined by TRAV1-2 paired with TRAJ12, TRAJ20 or TRAJ33, and iNKT TCRs by TRAV10 paired with TRAJ18. VDJdb, accessed 1 November 2021, was searched for CMV, EBV and SARS-CoV-2 annotated TCRs, with TCRs annotated for multiple antigens excluded. TCRdb reran the public reads through fastp at Q25 and MiXCR, keeping productive beta chains. Entries that share a CDR3 protein sequence are merged under the most common genes and DNA. TCRdb's processing, not the authors', yielded these V and J calls. Present in this sample are roughly 92,000 distinct CDR3 sequences, approximately 12% of which were seen just once. The ten largest clones add up to 3.5% to 5% of the sample.

The sequence was collected from an adult who was a healthcare worker with PCR-confirmed SARS-CoV-2 infection or an uninfected control (not recorded which). Recombination linked TRBV2 to TRBJ2-1; no D gene call is confident. The sample here was whole blood, taken at baseline. The nucleotide sequence is given as TGTGCCAGCAGTGAGATACGAGAGCAGTTCTTC. The resulting protein is CASSEIREQFF.